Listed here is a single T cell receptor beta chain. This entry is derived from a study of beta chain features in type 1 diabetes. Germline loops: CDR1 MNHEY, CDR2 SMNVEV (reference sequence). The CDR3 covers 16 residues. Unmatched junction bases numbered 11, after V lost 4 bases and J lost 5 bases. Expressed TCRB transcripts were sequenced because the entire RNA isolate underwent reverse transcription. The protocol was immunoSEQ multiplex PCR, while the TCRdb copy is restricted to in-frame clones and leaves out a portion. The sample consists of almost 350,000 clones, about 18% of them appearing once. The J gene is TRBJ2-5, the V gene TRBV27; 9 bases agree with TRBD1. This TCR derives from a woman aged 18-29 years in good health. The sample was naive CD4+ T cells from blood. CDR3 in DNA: TGTGCCAGCAGTTCACCCCTACAGGGGGCGCGGGAGACCCAGTACTTC. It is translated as CASSSPLQGARETQYF.